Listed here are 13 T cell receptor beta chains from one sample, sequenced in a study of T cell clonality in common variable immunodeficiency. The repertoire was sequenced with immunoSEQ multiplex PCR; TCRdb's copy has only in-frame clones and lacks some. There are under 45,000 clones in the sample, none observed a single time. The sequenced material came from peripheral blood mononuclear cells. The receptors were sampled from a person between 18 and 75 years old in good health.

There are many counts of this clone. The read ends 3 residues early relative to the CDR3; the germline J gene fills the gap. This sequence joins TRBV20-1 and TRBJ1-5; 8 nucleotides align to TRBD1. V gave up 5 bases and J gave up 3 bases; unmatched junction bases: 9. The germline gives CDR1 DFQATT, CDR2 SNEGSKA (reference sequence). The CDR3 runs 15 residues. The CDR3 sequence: CSAHTTGVFNQPQHF. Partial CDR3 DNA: TGCAGTGCTCACACGACAGGGGTCTTCAATCAGCCC.

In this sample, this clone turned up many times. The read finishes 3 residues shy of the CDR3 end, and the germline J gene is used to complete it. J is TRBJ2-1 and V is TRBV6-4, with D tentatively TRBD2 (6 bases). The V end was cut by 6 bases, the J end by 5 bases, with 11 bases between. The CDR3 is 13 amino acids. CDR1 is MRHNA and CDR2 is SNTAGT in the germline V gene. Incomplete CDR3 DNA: TGTGCCAGCAGCCGATGGGGGGACAATGAG. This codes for CASSRWGDNE. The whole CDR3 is CASSRWGDNEQFF.

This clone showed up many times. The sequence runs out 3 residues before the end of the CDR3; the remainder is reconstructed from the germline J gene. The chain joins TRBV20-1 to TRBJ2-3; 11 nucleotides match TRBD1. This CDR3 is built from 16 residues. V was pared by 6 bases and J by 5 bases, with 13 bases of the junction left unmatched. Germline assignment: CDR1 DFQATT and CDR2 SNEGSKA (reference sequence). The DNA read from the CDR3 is TGCAGTGCGAGCCCAAGTTGGACAGGGGGCGTAGATACG. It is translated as CSASPSWTGGVDT. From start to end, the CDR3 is CSASPSWTGGVDTQYF.

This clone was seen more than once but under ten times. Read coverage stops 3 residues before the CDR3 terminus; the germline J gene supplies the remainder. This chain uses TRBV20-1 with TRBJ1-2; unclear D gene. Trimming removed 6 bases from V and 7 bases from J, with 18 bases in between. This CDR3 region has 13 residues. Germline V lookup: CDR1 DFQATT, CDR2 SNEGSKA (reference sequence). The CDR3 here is CSARKGSMSGYTF. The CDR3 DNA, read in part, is TGCAGTGCCAGGAAGGGCTCCATGAGTGGC.

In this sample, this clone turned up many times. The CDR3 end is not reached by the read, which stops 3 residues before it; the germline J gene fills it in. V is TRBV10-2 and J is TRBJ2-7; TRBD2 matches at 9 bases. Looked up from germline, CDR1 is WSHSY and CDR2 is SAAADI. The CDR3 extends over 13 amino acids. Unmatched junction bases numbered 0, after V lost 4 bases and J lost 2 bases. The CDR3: CASSGLAAYEQYF. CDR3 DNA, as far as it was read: TGCGCCAGCAGTGGACTAGCGGCCTACGAG.

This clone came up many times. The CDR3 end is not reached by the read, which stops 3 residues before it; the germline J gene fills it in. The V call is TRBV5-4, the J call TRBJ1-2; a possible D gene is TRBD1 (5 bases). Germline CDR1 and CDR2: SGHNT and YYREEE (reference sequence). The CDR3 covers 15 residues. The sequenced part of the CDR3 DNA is TGTGCCAGCAGCTTATTGGGGGGGGTTGATGTCGGC. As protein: CASSLLGGVDVG. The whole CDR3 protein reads CASSLLGGVDVGYTF.

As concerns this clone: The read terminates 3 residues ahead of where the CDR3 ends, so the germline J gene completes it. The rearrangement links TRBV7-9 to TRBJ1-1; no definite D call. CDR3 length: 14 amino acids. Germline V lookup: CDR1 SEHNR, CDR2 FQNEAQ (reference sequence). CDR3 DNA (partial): TGTGCCAGCAGCCCTGGACTAGCGCTGTACGAG. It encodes CASSPGLALYE. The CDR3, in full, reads CASSPGLALYEAFF.

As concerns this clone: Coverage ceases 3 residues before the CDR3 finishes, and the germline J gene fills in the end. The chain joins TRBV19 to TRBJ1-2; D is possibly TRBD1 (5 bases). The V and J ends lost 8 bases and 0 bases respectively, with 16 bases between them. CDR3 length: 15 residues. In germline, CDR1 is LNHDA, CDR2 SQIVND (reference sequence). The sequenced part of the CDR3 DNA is TGTGCCAGTCAGACCGGCGGGGGGTCTAACTATGGC. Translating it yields CASQTGGGSNYG. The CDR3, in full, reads CASQTGGGSNYGYTF. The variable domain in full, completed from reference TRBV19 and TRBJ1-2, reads DGGITQSPKYLFRKEGQNVTLSCEQNLNHDAMYWYRQDPGQGLRLIYYSQIVNDFQKGDIAEGYSVSREKKESFPLTVTSAQKNPTAFYLCASQTGGGSNYGYTFGSGTRLTVV.

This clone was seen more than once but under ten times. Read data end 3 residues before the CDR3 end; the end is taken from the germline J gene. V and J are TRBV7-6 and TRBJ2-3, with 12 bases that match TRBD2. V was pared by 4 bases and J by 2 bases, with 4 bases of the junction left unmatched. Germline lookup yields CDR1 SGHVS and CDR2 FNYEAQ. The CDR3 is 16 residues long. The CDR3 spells CASSSLAGGPTDTQYF. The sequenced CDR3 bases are TGTGCCAGCAGCTCACTAGCGGGGGGCCCCACAGATACG.

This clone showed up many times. CDR3 DNA (partial): TGCAGTGCTTGGAGGCTAGCGGGACGGAATGAG. As protein: CSAWRLAGRNE. The entire CDR3 sequence reads CSAWRLAGRNEQFF. The chain uses TRBV20-1 and TRBJ2-1; the match to TRBD2 covers 9 bases. Coverage ceases 3 residues before the CDR3 finishes, and the germline J gene fills in the end. V trimming: 5 bases; J trimming: 7 bases; junction bases outside the gene matches: 9. CDR1 and CDR2 (germline): DFQATT, SNEGSKA (reference sequence). The CDR3 has 14 amino acids.

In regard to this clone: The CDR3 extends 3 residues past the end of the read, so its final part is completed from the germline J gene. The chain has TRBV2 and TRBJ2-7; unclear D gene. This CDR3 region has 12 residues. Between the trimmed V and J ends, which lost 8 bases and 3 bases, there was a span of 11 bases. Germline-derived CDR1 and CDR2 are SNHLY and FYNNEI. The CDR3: CASRNTIYEQYF. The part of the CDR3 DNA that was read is TGTGCCAGCCGGAACACTATCTACGAG.

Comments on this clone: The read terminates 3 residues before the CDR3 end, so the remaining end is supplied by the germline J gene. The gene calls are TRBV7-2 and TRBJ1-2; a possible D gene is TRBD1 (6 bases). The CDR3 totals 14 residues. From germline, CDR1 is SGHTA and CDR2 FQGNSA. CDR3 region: CASSLDQGIYDYTF. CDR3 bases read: TGTGCCAGCAGCTTAGATCAGGGGATCTACGAC.

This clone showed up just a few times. The CDR3 is CAWSVGGAGDDYTF. The part of the CDR3 DNA that was read is TGTGCCTGGAGTGTAGGGGGGGCCGGGGATGAC. The V gene is TRBV30, the J gene TRBJ1-2; weak D call: TRBD1 (6 bases). The DNA ends 3 residues before the CDR3 does, and the rest of the CDR3 is filled in from the germline J gene. The CDR3 is 14 residues long. CDR1 is GTSNPN and CDR2 is SVGIG in the germline V gene (reference sequence).